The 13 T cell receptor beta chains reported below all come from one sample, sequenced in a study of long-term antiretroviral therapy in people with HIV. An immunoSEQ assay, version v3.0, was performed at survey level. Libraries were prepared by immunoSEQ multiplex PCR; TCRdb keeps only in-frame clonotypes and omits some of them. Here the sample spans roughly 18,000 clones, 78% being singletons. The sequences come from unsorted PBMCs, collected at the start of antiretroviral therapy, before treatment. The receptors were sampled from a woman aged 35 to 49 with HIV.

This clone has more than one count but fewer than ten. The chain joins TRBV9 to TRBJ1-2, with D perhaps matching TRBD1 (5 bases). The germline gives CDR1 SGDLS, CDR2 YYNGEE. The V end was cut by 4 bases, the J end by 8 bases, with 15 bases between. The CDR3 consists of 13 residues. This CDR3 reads CASSPGEGEGYTF. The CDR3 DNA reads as TGTGCCAGCAGCCCGGGGGAGGGTGAAGGCTACACCTTC.

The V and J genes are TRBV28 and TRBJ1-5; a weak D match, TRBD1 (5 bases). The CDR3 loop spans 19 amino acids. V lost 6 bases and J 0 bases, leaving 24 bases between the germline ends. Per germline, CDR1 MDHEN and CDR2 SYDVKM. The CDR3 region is CASSTVRDRGRYSNQPQHF. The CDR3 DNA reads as TGTGCCAGCAGCACCGTCAGGGACCGGGGTCGATATAGCAATCAGCCCCAGCATTTT.

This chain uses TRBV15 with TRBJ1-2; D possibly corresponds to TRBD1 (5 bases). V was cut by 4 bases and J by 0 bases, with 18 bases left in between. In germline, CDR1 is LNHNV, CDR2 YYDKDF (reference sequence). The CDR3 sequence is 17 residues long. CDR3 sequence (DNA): TGTGCCACCAGCATTCGGGGACCCCTTCCACCTAACTATGGCTACACCTTC. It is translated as CATSIRGPLPPNYGYTF.

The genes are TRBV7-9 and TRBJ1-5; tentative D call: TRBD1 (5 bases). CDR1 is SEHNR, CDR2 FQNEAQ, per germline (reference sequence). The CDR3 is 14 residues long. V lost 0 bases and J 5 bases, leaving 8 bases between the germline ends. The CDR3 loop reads CASSLAGRHQPQHF. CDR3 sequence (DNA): TGTGCCAGCAGCTTAGCGGGACGCCATCAGCCCCAGCATTTT.

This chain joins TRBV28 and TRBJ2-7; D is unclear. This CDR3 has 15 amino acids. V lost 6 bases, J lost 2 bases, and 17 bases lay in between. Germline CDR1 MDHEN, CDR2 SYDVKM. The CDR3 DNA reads TGTGCCAGCAGCTCTTCTCCGACACTTACCTACGAGCAGTACTTC. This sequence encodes CASSSSPTLTYEQYF.

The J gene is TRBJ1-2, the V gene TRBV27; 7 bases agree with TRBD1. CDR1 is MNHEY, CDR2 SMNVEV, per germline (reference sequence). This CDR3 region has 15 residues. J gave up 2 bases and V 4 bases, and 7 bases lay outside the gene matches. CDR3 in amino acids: CASSSHHRGNYGYTF. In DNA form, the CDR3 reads TGTGCCAGCAGTTCACATCACAGGGGAAACTATGGCTACACCTTC.

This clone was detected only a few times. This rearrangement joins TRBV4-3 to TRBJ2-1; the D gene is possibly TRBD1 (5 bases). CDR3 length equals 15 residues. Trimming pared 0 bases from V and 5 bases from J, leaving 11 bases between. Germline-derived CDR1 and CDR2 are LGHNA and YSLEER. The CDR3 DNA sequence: TGCGCCAGCAGCCAAGATTGGGGCAGGGACAATGAGCAGTTCTTC. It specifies CASSQDWGRDNEQFF.

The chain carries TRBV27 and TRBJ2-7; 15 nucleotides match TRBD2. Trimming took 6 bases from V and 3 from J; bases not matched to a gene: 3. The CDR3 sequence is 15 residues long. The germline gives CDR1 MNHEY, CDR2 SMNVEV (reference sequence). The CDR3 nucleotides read TGTGCCAGCAGGGGACTAGCGGGGGGAAACTACGAGCAGTACTTC. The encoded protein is CASRGLAGGNYEQYF.

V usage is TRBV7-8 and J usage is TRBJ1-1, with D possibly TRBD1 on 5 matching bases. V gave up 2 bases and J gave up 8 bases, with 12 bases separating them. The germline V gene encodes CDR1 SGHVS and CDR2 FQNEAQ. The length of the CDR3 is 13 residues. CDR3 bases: TGTGCCAGCAGCTTATCTTTCGGGGGAGAAGCTTTCTTT. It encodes CASSLSFGGEAFF.

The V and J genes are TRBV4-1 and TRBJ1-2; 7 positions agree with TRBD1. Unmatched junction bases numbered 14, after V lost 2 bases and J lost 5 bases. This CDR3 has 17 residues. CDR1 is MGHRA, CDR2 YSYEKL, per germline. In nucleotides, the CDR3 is TGCGCCAGCAGCCAACCGACAGGGAATAAAGAAAAGTATGGCTACACCTTC. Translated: CASSQPTGNKEKYGYTF.

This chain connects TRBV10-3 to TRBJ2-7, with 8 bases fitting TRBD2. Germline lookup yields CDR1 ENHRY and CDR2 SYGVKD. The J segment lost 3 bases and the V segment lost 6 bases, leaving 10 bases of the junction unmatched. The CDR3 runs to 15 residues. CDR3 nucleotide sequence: TGTGCCATCAGGAGCTCGGGGGGGGACCACTACGAGCAGTACTTC. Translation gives CAIRSSGGDHYEQYF.

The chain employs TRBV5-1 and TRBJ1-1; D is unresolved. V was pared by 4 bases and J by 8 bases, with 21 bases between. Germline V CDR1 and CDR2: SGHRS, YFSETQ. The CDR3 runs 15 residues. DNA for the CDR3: TGCGCCAGCAGCCCCGGAGACACTCGAGTAAGGGAAGCTTTCTTT. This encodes CASSPGDTRVREAFF.

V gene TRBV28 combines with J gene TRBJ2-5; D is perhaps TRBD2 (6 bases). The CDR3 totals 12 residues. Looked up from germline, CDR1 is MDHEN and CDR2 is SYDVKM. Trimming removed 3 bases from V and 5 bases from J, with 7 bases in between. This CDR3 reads CASSFGGETQYF. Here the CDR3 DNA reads TGTGCCAGCAGTTTTGGAGGGGAGACCCAGTACTTC.